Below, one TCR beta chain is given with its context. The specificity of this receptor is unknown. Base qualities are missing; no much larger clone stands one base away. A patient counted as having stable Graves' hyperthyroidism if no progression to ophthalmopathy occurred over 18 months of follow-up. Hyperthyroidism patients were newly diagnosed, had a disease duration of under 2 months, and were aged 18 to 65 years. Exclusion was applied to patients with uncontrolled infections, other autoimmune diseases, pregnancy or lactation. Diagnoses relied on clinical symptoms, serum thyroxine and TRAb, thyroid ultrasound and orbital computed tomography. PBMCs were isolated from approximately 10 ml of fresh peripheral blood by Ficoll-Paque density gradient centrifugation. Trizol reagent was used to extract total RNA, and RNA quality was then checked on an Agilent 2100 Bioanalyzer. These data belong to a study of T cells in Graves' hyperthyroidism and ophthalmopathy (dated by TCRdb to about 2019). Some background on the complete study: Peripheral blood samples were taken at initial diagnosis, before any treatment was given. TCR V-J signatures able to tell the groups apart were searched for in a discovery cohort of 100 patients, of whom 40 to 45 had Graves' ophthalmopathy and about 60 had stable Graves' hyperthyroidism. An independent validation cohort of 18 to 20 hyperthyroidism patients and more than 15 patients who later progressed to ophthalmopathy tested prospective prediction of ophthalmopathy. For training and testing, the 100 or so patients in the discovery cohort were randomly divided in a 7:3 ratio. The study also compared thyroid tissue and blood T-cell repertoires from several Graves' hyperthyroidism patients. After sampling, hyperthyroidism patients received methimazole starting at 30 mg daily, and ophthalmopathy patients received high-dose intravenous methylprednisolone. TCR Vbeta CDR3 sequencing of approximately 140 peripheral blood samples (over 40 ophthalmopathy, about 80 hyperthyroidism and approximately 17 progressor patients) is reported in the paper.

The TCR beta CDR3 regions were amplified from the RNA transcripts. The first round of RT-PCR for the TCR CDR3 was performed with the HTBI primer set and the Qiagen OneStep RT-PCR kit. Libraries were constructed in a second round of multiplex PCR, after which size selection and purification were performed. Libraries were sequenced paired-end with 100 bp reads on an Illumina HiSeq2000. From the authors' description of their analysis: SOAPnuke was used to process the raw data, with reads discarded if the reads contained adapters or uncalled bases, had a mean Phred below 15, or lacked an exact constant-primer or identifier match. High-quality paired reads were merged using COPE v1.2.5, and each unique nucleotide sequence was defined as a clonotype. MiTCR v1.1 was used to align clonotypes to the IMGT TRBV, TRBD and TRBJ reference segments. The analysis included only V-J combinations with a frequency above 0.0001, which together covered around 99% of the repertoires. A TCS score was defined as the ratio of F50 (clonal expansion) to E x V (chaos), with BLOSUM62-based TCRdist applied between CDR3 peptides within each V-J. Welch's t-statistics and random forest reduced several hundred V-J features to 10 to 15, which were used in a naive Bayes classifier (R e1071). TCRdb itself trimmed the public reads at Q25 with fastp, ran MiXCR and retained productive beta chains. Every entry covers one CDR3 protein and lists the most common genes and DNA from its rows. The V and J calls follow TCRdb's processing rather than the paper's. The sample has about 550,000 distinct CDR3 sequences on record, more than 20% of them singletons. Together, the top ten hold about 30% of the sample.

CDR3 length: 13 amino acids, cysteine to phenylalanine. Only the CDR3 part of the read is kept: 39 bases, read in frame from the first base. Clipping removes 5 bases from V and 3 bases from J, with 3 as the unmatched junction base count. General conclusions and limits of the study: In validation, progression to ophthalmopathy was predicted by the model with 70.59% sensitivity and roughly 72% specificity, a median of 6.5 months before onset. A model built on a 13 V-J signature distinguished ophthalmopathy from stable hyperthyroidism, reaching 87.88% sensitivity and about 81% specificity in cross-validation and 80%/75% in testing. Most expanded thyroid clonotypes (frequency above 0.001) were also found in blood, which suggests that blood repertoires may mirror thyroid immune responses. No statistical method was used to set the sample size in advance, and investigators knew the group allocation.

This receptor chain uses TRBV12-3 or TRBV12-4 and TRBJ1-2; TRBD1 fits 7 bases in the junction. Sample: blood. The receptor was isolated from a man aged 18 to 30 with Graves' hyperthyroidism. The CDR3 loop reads CASSTQGYYGYTF. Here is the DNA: TGTGCCAGCAGTACACAGGGGTACTATGGCTACACCTTC.